This T cell receptor (beta chain) was captured in a study of cytomegalovirus exposure and HLA in healthy donors. General study points: Earlier analysis found most TCR beta V segments productive about 90% or about 30% of the time.

CDR3 length: 15 amino acids. After removal of 4 bases from V and 1 base from J, the junction contained 1 base not matched to a gene. Germline CDR1 SGHKS, CDR2 YYEKEE (reference sequence). The PCR ran on 60 Vbeta and 13 Jbeta primers. Assay: immunoSEQ multiplex PCR; the TCRdb copy retains only in-frame clones and omits some. The repertoire holds 50,000 to 65,000 clones, with more than 70% as singletons. Concerning this clone: Its specificity is unknown.

This TCR was sampled from a woman younger than 35 in good health and CMV-seronegative. Sequencing was done on a sample of PBMCs. The rearrangement uses TRBV5-5 and TRBJ2-2, with 10 bases identical to TRBD2. The CDR3, as DNA: TGTGCCAGCAGCAGGACTAGCGGGAACACCGGGGAGCTGTTTTTT. Its protein product is CASSRTSGNTGELFF.